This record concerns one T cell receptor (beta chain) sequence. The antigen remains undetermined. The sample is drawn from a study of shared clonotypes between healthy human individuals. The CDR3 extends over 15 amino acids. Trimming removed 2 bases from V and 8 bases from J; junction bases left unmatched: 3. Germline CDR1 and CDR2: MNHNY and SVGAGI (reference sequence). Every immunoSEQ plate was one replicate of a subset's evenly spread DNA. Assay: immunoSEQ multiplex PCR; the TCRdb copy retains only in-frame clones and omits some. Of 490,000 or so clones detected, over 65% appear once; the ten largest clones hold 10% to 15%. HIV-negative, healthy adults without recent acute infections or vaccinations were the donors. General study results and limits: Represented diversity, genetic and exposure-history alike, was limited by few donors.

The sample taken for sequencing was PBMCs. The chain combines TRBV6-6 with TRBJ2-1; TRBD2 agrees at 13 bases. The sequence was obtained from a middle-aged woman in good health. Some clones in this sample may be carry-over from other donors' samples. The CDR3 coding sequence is TGTGCCAGCAGTTACGGACTAGCGGGAGTCCATGAGCAGTTCTTC. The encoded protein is CASSYGLAGVHEQFF.